This T cell receptor (beta chain) was sequenced for a study of early T cells in non-severe SARS-CoV-2 infection (dated by TCRdb to the early 2020s). Regarding the study in general: Because TCR sequencing was done on bulk RNA from unsorted whole blood, the alpha and beta chains could not be paired. Summary of the overall study and its limitations: Matching against VDJdb was skewed toward anti-spike CD8 responses, likely underestimated virus-specific expansions, and missed private and CD4 specificities.

The germline V gene (reference sequence) gives CDR1 as SEHNR and CDR2 as FQNEAQ. The CDR3 numbers 14 residues from cysteine through phenylalanine. The only DNA kept is the CDR3, 42 bases in frame from the first base. The junction shows trimming of 8 bases on V and 1 base on J, plus 14 bases between the germline ends. The library was generated by 5' RACE. Sequencing took place on a NextSeq 500. In the TCR library protocol, unique molecular identifiers were attached to individual cDNA molecules to correct for PCR bias and sequencing error. Both TCR alpha and beta chains were sequenced, and tight co-correlation was observed between alpha and beta sequence abundances in each sample. Per the original workflow: Decombinator V4 was used to annotate TCR sequences for V gene, J gene and CDR3. TCRs were defined as expanded if a significant change between any two time points was detected under a Poisson model with p below 0.0001. TCR abundances were normalised to the total number of TCRs sequenced per sample and expressed as counts per million. MAIT TCRs were defined by TRAV1-2 paired with TRAJ12, TRAJ20 or TRAJ33, and iNKT TCRs by TRAV10 paired with TRAJ18. VDJdb, accessed on 1 November 2021, was searched for TCRs annotated for CMV, EBV and SARS-CoV-2, and TCRs annotated for more than one antigen were excluded. TCRdb reran the public reads through fastp at Q25 and MiXCR, keeping productive beta chains. All rows with the same CDR3 protein become a single entry with the most common DNA and genes. These V and J calls originate from TCRdb's pipeline instead of the authors' own analysis. This sample comprises 50,000 to 60,000 distinct CDR3 sequences, 12% of them detected only once. The ten largest make up about 1.3% of the sample.

Set within a cohort of healthcare workers in London, UK, this nested case-control study involved weekly PCR testing of nasopharyngeal swabs along with blood sampling. Healthcare workers were recruited during the week of the UK lockdown, between 23 and 31 March 2020, and followed weekly for up to 16 weeks. With respect to this clonotype: The antigen it recognizes is unknown. The record has no base qualities; no much larger clone is one base away.

This receptor was identified in an adult who was a healthcare worker with PCR-confirmed SARS-CoV-2 infection or an uninfected control (not recorded which). Sequencing used whole blood. This sequence uses TRBV7-9 and TRBJ1-1, with an unclear D gene assignment. The CDR3 is CASAHRYWNTEAFF. The DNA sequence follows: TGTGCCAGCGCCCACCGGTACTGGAACACTGAAGCTTTCTTT.